These 14 T cell receptor beta chains came from one sample sequenced in a study of shared clonotypes between healthy human individuals. Only in-frame clones appear in the TCRdb table, and some are missing; sequencing was by immunoSEQ multiplex PCR. The profile covers approximately 100,000 clones, with roughly 70% appearing a single time and roughly a quarter taken by the ten largest. Material for sequencing was memory CD8+ T cells sorted from blood. Indicated subset: CD45RO+ cells pooled with CCR7-negative TemRA cells. The origin of the receptors is a young woman in good health.

This rearrangement joins TRBV27 to TRBJ1-1; D is unresolved. V was pared by 7 bases and J by 0 bases, with 24 bases between. The CDR3 has 18 residues. CDR1 MNHEY and CDR2 SMNVEV come from the germline V gene (reference sequence). CDR3 amino acids: CASTPGKGKIGMNTEAFF. The CDR3 region has the DNA TGTGCCAGCACACCGGGTAAAGGGAAGATTGGGATGAACACTGAAGCTTTCTTT.

The genes are TRBV6-6 and TRBJ2-7, with 7 bases identical to TRBD2. The CDR3 runs 14 residues. V lost 6 bases to trimming and J lost 0 bases; unmatched junction nucleotides: 5. The germline CDR1 and CDR2 sequences are MNHNY and SVGAGI (reference sequence). CDR3 region: CASSSRDYSYEQYF. CDR3 DNA: TGTGCCAGCAGCTCCCGGGACTACTCCTACGAGCAGTACTTC.

The chain uses TRBV28 and TRBJ2-7; 7 nucleotides agree with TRBD2. The V gene end was trimmed by 2 bases and the J gene end by 1 base; junction bases not matched to a gene: 8. Germline CDR1 is MDHEN and CDR2 is SYDVKM. CDR3 length equals 16 residues. CDR3 loop: CASSLSGWGGSYEQYF. The DNA for the CDR3 is TGTGCCAGCAGTTTAAGTGGTTGGGGGGGGTCCTACGAGCAGTACTTC.

The rearrangement uses TRBV28 and TRBJ1-2, with 7 nucleotides matching TRBD1. Germline V lookup: CDR1 MDHEN, CDR2 SYDVKM. V lost 5 bases and J lost 2; bases outside the gene matches: 14. This CDR3 comprises 17 residues. DNA of the CDR3: TGTGCCAGCAGTCCCGCCGGGACAGCAGAGCAGAACTATGGCTACACCTTC. Residues: CASSPAGTAEQNYGYTF.

The rearrangement uses TRBV19 and TRBJ1-1; TRBD1 is a possible D gene (6 bases). V lost 7 bases and J 1 base, leaving 16 bases between the germline ends. The CDR3 runs to 15 residues. Per the germline V gene, CDR1 is LNHDA and CDR2 is SQIVND (reference sequence). Written as DNA, the CDR3 is TGTGCCAGTACAAATCCCGACAGGCAGAACACTGAAGCTTTCTTT. Translating it yields CASTNPDRQNTEAFF.

The rearrangement joins TRBV6-5 to TRBJ1-1; 8 bases agree with TRBD1. Germline assignment: CDR1 MNHEY and CDR2 SVGAGI. V was pared by 6 bases and J by 5 bases, with 5 bases of the junction left unmatched. The length of the CDR3 is 13 residues. CDR3 in DNA: TGTGCCAGCAGAGGAGACAGGGGAACTGAAGCTTTCTTT. It specifies CASRGDRGTEAFF.

This clone has only a few counts. The rearrangement links TRBV7-8 to TRBJ2-5; 7 bases map to TRBD1. The CDR3 runs 15 residues. The junction had 9 bases not matched to a gene; V was cut back by 3 bases and J by 5 bases. CDR1 and CDR2 (germline): SGHVS, FQNEAQ. CDR3 sequence (DNA): TGTGCCAGCAGCTTTTATCAGGGGGTAGTGGAGACCCAGTACTTC. Protein sequence: CASSFYQGVVETQYF. The full variable domain, rest sourced from reference TRBV7-8 and TRBJ2-5, is GAGVSQSPRYKVAKRGQDVALRCDPISGHVSLFWYQQALGQGPEFLTYFQNEAQLDKSGLPSDRFFAERPEGSVSTLKIQRTQQEDSAVYLCASSFYQGVVETQYFGPGTRLLVL.

The chain joins TRBV7-9 to TRBJ2-3; the D gene is possibly TRBD1 (6 bases). This CDR3 has 15 amino acids. The germline gives CDR1 SEHNR, CDR2 FQNEAQ (reference sequence). Trimming took off 6 bases at V and 2 bases at J, with 15 bases between the two ends. The CDR3 DNA reads TGTGCCAGCAGTAGACAGGAGCTTAACACAGATACGCAGTATTTT. This translates into CASSRQELNTDTQYF. The full variable domain, completed using reference TRBV7-9 and TRBJ2-3, is DTGVSQNPRHKITKRGQNVTFRCDPISEHNRLYWYRQTLGQGPEFLTYFQNEAQLEKSRLLSDRFSAERPKGSFSTLEIQRTEQGDSAMYLCASSRQELNTDTQYFGPGTRLTVL.

The chain has TRBV28 and TRBJ2-3, with TRBD2 matching over 7 bases. The CDR3 is 15 amino acids. Germline lookup yields CDR1 MDHEN and CDR2 SYDVKM. The junction had 14 bases not matched to a gene; V was cut back by 6 bases and J by 8 bases. This chain's CDR3 is CASRTRGRPGVTQYF. The CDR3 DNA is TGTGCCAGCAGGACGCGGGGGAGGCCCGGGGTTACGCAGTATTTT.

The chain employs TRBV11-3 and TRBJ1-1, with D uncertain. Trimming removed 0 bases at V and 1 base at J, with 3 bases between. This CDR3 region has 13 residues. Germline CDR1 reads SGHNT; CDR2 reads YENEEA. The CDR3 protein is CASSLDRNTEAFF. The CDR3, as DNA: TGTGCCAGCAGCTTAGATCGGAACACTGAAGCTTTCTTT.

The chain combines TRBV5-1 with TRBJ1-2; no clear D. In germline, CDR1 is SGHRS, CDR2 YFSETQ. V was clipped by 0 bases and J by 3 bases, with 9 bases between them. The CDR3 contains 14 residues. Here the CDR3 DNA reads TGCGCCAGCAGCTTGGACGGAAGAGACTATGGCTACACCTTC. Encoded protein: CASSLDGRDYGYTF. Supplemented by reference TRBV5-1 and TRBJ1-2, the full variable domain reads KAGVTQTPRYLIKTRGQQVTLSCSPISGHRSVSWYQQTPGQGLQFLFEYFSETQRNKGNFPGRFSGRQFSNSRSEMNVSTLELGDSALYLCASSLDGRDYGYTFGSGTRLTVV.

This clone was counted many times. The chain couples TRBV7-2 to TRBJ1-1; D is unresolved. Trimming took off 4 bases at V and 5 bases at J, with 11 bases between the two ends. Germline CDR1 and CDR2: SGHTA and FQGNSA. There are 13 residues in the CDR3. CDR3 residues: CASSSATWTEAFF. CDR3 DNA sequence: TGTGCCAGCAGCTCGGCTACGTGGACTGAAGCTTTCTTT.

Remarks on this clone: The sample contains more than one DNA sequence encoding this CDR3. V gene TRBV28 combines with J gene TRBJ2-2; no clear D gene. There are 14 residues in the CDR3. Deletions cut 5 bases from V and 3 bases from J, with 10 bases between. Germline CDR1 is MDHEN and CDR2 is SYDVKM. CDR3 bases: TGTGCCAGCAGTCCCCGCGGATACACCGGGGAGCTGTTTTTT. Encoded protein: CASSPRGYTGELFF.

This sequence joins TRBV2 and TRBJ2-1; perhaps TRBD2 as D (5 bases). The germline V and J ends were trimmed by 8 bases and 9 bases, with 14 bases remaining between them. This CDR3 has 12 residues. Germline V gene lookup returns CDR1 SNHLY and CDR2 FYNNEI. The CDR3 loop reads CASGVPRGEQFF. In DNA form, the CDR3 reads TGTGCCAGCGGGGTCCCCCGGGGTGAGCAGTTCTTC. Full variable domain (outside the CDR3, taken from reference TRBV2 and TRBJ2-1): EPEVTQTPSHQVTQMGQEVILRCVPISNHLYFYWYRQILGQKVEFLVSFYNNEISEKSEIFDDQFSVERPDGSNFTLKIRSTKLEDSAMYFCASGVPRGEQFFGPGTRLTVL.